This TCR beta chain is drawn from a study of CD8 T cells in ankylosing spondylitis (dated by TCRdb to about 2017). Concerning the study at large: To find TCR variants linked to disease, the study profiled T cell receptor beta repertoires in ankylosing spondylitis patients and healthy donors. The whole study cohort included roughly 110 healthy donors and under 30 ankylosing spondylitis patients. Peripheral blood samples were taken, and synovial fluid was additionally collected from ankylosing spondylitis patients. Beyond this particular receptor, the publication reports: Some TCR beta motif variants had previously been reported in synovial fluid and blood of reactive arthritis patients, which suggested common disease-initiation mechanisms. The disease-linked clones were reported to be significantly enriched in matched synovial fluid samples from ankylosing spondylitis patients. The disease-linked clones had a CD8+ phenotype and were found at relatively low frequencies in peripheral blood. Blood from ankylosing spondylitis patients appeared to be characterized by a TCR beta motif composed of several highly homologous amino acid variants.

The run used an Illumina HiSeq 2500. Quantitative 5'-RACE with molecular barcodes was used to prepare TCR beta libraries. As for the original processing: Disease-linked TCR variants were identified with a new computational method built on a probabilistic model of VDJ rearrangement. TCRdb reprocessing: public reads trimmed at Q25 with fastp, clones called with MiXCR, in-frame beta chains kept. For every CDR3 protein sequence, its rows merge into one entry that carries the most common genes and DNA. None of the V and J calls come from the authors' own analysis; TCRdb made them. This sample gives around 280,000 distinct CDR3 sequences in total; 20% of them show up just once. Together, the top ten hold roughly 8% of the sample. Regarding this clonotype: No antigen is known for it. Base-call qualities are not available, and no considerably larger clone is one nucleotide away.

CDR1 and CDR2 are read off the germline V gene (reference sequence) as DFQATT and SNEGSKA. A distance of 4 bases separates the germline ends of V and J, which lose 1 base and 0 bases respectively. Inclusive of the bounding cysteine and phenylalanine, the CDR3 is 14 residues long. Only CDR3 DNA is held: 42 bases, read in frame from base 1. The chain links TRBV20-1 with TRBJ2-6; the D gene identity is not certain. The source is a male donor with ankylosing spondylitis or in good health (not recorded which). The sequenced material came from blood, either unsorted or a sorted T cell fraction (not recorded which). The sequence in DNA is TGCAGTGCTAGAGGAGACTCTGGGGCCAACGTCCTGACTTTC. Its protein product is CSARGDSGANVLTF.